A single sample is the source of the 9 T cell receptor beta chains below, sequenced in a study of blood T cell repertoires in COVID-19. Some clones are missing from TCRdb's copy, which holds only in-frame ones; the method was immunoSEQ multiplex PCR. This table has roughly 280,000 clones, 70% to 90% appearing once. Specimen: peripheral blood. All receptors come from a woman between 65 and 79 years old with acute or convalescent COVID-19.

This chain connects TRBV19 to TRBJ1-2, with D tentatively TRBD1 (5 bases). Deletions cut 5 bases from V and 8 bases from J, with 15 bases between. This CDR3 region has 13 residues. Germline CDR1 LNHDA, CDR2 SQIVND (reference sequence). The CDR3 DNA reads TGTGCCAGTAGTCCTAGACAGCAGTACGGCTACACCTTC. The encoded protein is CASSPRQQYGYTF.

The chain has TRBV5-8 and TRBJ2-2; 9 positions agree with TRBD2. Per the germline V gene, CDR1 is SGHTS and CDR2 is YDEGEE. The CDR3 length is 17 residues. The ends lost 5 bases at V and 6 bases at J; junction bases unmatched: 14. The CDR3 sequence: CASSDRALAGLPGELFF. The CDR3 coding sequence is TGTGCCAGCAGTGACCGGGCCCTAGCGGGGCTCCCCGGGGAGCTGTTTTTT.

This rearrangement joins TRBV5-5 to TRBJ1-2, with a weak D call TRBD1 (5 bases). This CDR3 is built from 16 residues. Germline V gene data show CDR1 as SGHKS and CDR2 as YYEKEE (reference sequence). V shed 4 bases and J shed 8 bases, with 24 bases lying between them. The CDR3, as DNA: TGTGCCAGCAGCGGGCAATCCCGATCCCCAGGGCTCGGCTACACCTTC. Its protein is CASSGQSRSPGLGYTF.

V is TRBV19 and J is TRBJ2-1; possible D gene TRBD1, 5 bases. The CDR3 is made up of 13 amino acids. Germline-derived CDR1 and CDR2 are LNHDA and SQIVND (reference sequence). Between the trimmed V and J ends, which lost 4 bases and 9 bases, there was a span of 13 bases. CDR3 region: CASSNTDRREQFF. CDR3 in DNA: TGTGCCAGTAGTAACACCGACAGACGTGAGCAGTTCTTC. The full variable domain, in which reference TRBV19 and TRBJ2-1 provide the parts outside the CDR3, is DGGITQSPKYLFRKEGQNVTLSCEQNLNHDAMYWYRQDPGQGLRLIYYSQIVNDFQKGDIAEGYSVSREKKESFPLTVTSAQKNPTAFYLCASSNTDRREQFFGPGTRLTVL.

The chain uses TRBV19 and TRBJ1-2, with D unresolved. Germline CDR1 reads LNHDA; CDR2 reads SQIVND (reference sequence). This CDR3 has 15 amino acids. Trimming removed 3 bases from V and 1 base from J, with 12 bases in between. In DNA, the CDR3 is TGTGCCAGTAGTATTGCGGGAGACCGTAACTATGGCTACACCTTC. Its protein is CASSIAGDRNYGYTF.

The V and J genes are TRBV2 and TRBJ1-6; no firm D call. V lost 4 bases, J lost 9 bases, and 13 bases lay in between. This CDR3 has 14 residues. Germline CDR1 SNHLY, CDR2 FYNNEI. Here the CDR3 DNA reads TGTGCCAGCAGTGGGGTAGCGGGGTTTTCACCCCTCCACTTT. Its protein product is CASSGVAGFSPLHF. The full variable domain, its missing parts supplied by reference TRBV2 and TRBJ1-6, is EPEVTQTPSHQVTQMGQEVILRCVPISNHLYFYWYRQILGQKVEFLVSFYNNEISEKSEIFDDQFSVERPDGSNFTLKIRSTKLEDSAMYFCASSGVAGFSPLHFGNGTRLTVT.

V is TRBV6-5 and J is TRBJ1-2; weak D call: TRBD1 (6 bases). CDR3 length: 14 amino acids. Germline CDR1 MNHEY, CDR2 SVGAGI. With 2 bases removed from V and 6 bases from J, the gap between germline ends came to 13 bases. DNA for the CDR3: TGTGCCAGCAGTTACCGCCCAGGGGTTCATGGCTACACCTTC. Translating it yields CASSYRPGVHGYTF.

Details on this clone: The germline gene is not matched at one end of the junction; a read error may be the cause. The V call is TRBV3-1 (or the pseudogene TRBV3-2), the J call TRBJ2-1, with TRBD1 matching 10 bases. The CDR3 has 13 amino acids. Germline V gene sequence: CDR1 LGHDT, CDR2 YNNKEL (reference sequence). Written as DNA, the CDR3 is TGTGCCAGCAGCCCCAACGACAGGGGGCGAAGAATCTTC. It encodes CASSPNDRGRRIF.

The chain couples TRBV6-5 to TRBJ1-2, with D hard to call. V was pared by 6 bases and J by 1 base, with 6 bases between. Looked up from germline, CDR1 is MNHEY and CDR2 is SVGAGI. The CDR3 has 12 residues. The CDR3 is CASRRVNYGYTF. CDR3 nucleotides: TGTGCCAGCAGGAGGGTTAACTATGGCTACACCTTC.